The clone carrying this TCR beta chain was detected only a few times. What it binds is unknown. Trimming pared 8 bases from V and 2 bases from J, leaving 17 bases between. CDR1 and CDR2 from the germline V gene are SNHLY and FYNNEI. CDR3 length: 15 amino acids. This entry is derived from a study of T-cell memory formation after mild COVID-19. TCRdb re-analysed the 5' RACE reads in MiXCR, keeping a single row per CDR3 protein. The repertoire has 410,000 or so distinct CDR3 sequences, less than 25% of them found once; the top ten carry around 13%. Study findings and constraints: Day 37-peaking second-wave clones had unconfirmed SARS-CoV-2 specificity.

The sequencing sample was made of PBMCs or a T cell subset sorted from them (not recorded which). The TCR sequence derives from an adult woman who had mild COVID-19 (a few samples of this study predate the infection). Cell type and time point are not known. The genes are TRBV2 and TRBJ2-3; D ambiguous. The CDR3 DNA reads TGTGCCAGCTGGATAGCTCTTCAGAACACAGATACGCAGTATTTT. Protein: CASWIALQNTDTQYF.